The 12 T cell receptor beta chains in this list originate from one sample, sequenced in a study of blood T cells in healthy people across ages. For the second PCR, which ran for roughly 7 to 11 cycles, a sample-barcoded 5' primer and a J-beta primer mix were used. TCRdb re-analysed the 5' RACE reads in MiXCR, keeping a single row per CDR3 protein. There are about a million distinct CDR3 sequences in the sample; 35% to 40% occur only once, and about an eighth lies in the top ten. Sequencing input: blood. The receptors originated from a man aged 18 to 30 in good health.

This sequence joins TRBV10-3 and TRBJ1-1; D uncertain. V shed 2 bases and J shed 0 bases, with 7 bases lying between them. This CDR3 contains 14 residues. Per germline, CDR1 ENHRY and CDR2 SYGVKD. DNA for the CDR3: TGTGCCATCAGTGAGGAGTTCATGAACACTGAAGCTTTCTTT. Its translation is CAISEEFMNTEAFF.

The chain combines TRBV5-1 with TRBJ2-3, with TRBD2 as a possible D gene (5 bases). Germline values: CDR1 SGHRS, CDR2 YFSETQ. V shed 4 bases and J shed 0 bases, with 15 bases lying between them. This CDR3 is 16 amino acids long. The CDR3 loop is CASSPLASGSTDTQYF. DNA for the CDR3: TGCGCCAGCAGCCCTCTAGCTAGTGGAAGCACAGATACGCAGTATTTT. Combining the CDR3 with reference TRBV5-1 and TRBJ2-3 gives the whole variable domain KAGVTQTPRYLIKTRGQQVTLSCSPISGHRSVSWYQQTPGQGLQFLFEYFSETQRNKGNFPGRFSGRQFSNSRSEMNVSTLELGDSALYLCASSPLASGSTDTQYFGPGTRLTVL.

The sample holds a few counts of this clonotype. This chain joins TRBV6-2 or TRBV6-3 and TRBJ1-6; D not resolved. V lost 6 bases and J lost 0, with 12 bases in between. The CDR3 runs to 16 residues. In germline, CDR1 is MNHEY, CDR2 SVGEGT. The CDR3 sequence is CASRPLWSSYNSPLHF. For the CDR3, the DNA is TGTGCCAGCAGGCCTCTTTGGAGCTCCTATAATTCACCCCTCCACTTT.

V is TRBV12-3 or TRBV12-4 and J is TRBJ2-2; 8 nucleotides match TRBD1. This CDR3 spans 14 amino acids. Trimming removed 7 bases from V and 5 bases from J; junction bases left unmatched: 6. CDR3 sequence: CASTSTGVTGELFF. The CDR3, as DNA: TGTGCCAGCACCTCGACAGGGGTTACCGGGGAGCTGTTTTTT.

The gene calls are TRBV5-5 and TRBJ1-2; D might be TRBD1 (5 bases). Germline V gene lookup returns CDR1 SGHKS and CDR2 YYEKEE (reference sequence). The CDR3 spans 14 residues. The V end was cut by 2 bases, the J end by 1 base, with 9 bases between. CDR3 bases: TGTGCCAGCAGCTTCTCCGACAGTAACTATGGCTACACCTTC. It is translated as CASSFSDSNYGYTF.

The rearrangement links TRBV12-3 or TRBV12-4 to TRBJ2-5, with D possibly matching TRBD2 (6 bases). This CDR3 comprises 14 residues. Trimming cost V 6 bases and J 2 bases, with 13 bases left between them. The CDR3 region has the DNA TGTGCCAGCAGGGGGGGTGGGCTTCAAGAGACCCAGTACTTC. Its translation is CASRGGGLQETQYF.

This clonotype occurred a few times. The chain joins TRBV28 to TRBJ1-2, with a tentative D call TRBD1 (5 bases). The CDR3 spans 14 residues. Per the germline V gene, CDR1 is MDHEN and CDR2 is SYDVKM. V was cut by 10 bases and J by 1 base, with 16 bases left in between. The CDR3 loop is CAIRYGGGNYGYTF. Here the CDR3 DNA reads TGTGCCATTAGATACGGGGGGGGTAACTATGGCTACACCTTC.

The CDR3 DNA sequence: TGTGCCAGCAGCTTGGCGGCAGCGAGGAACACTGAAGCTTTCTTT. It specifies CASSLAAARNTEAFF. The gene calls are TRBV6-5 and TRBJ1-1; D gene unclear. This CDR3 has 15 amino acids. Germline V gives CDR1 MNHEY, CDR2 SVGAGI. Between the trimmed V and J ends, which lost 6 bases and 1 base, there was a span of 15 bases.

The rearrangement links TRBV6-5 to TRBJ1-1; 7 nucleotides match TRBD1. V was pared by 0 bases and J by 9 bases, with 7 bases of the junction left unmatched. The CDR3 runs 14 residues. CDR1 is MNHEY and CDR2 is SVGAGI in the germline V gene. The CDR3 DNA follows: TGTGCCAGCAGTTACTCGAGGAGGGGGCCAAAAGCTTTCTTT. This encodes CASSYSRRGPKAFF.

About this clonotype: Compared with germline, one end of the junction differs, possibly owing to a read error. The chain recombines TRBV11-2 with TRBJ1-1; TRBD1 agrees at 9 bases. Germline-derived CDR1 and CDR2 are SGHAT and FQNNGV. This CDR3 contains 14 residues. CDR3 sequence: CASRLADRGAEAFF. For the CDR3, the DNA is TGTGCCAGCAGATTAGCAGACAGGGGGGCTGAAGCTTTCTTT.

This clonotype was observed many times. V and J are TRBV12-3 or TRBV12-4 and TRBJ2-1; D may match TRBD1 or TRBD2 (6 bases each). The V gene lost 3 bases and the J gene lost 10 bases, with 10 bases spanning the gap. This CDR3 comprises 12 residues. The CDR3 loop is CASSFGGLEQFF. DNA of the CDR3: TGTGCCAGCAGTTTCGGGGGCCTCGAGCAGTTCTTC.

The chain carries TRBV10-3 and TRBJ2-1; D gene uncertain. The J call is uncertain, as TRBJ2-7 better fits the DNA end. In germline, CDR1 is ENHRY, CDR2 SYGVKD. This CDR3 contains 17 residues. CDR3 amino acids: CAISESRPMDPYNEQYF. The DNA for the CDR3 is TGTGCCATCAGTGAGTCGAGACCGATGGACCCCTACAATGAGCAGTACTTC.